The source of this T cell receptor (beta chain) is a study of blood T cell repertoires in COVID-19. Between the trimmed V and J ends, which lost 4 bases and 4 bases, there was a span of 12 bases. The germline V gene has CDR1 SGDLS and CDR2 YYNGEE. This CDR3 comprises 14 residues. Using immunoSEQ multiplex PCR, the repertoire was profiled, and TCRdb retains in-frame clones only, with some absent. The sample lists about 280,000 clones; about 89% were seen once. This clone was counted a single time. The TCR was taken from a man in his forties or fifties with acute or convalescent COVID-19. V and J are TRBV9 and TRBJ1-5; D is unresolved. Material: peripheral blood. CDR3 in amino acids: CASSPRPGNQPQHF. CDR3 DNA sequence: TGTGCCAGCAGCCCGCGGCCGGGGAATCAGCCCCAGCATTTT. The variable domain in full, with the rest retrieved from reference TRBV9 and TRBJ1-5, is DSGVTQTPKHLITATGQRVTLRCSPRSGDLSVYWYQQSLDQGLQFLIQYYNGEERAKGNILERFSAQQFPDLHSELNLSSLELGDSALYFCASSPRPGNQPQHFGDGTRLSIL.